This TCR beta chain originates from a study of T cell repertoires in cytomegalovirus infection. TCRdb analysed the reads with MiXCR anew, one entry per CDR3 protein. Of 110,000 or so distinct CDR3 sequences listed, roughly 31% are singletons. This clonotype was recorded a few times. As yet, its antigen is unknown. There are 15 residues in the CDR3. V lost 4 bases and J lost 3; bases outside the gene matches: 9. Germline V lookup: CDR1 MNHNS, CDR2 SASEGT. This TCR was recovered from a human donor in good health (CMV status not recorded). Some clones in this sample may be carry-over from other donors' samples. This chain links TRBV6-1 with TRBJ2-7; 7 bases match TRBD1. The sample here was CD8+ T cells from cultured PBMCs, taken from culture after CMV antigen stimulation. The CDR3 is CASSVGPGGNYEQYF. The CDR3 DNA reads as TGTGCCAGCAGTGTGGGGCCAGGGGGAAACTACGAGCAGTACTTC.